These 4 T cell receptor beta chains were sequenced from one sample in a study of identical twins. TCRdb re-derived calls from the 5' RACE reads in MiXCR, one entry per CDR3 protein. The sample has some 900,000 distinct CDR3 sequences; over 9% are singletons. The sample also formed part of further work on yellow fever vaccine responses in identical twins.

Sequenced: PBMCs. The receptor source for this set is a woman younger than 30 in good health.

This clonotype was detected a few times. The chain has TRBV18 and TRBJ2-2; D may be TRBD1 or TRBD2 (5 bases each). CDR1 is KGHSH, CDR2 LQKENI, per germline. The CDR3 is made up of 14 amino acids. V dropped 4 bases and J dropped 4 bases, with 10 bases sitting between them. The CDR3 here is CASSRPGRTGELFF. CDR3 DNA: TGTGCCAGCTCACGGCCGGGACGCACCGGGGAGCTGTTTTTT. Using reference TRBV18 and TRBJ2-2 for the parts outside the CDR3, the full variable domain is NAGVMQNPRHLVRRRGQEARLRCSPMKGHSHVYWYRQLPEEGLKFMVYLQKENIIDESGMPKERFSAEFPKEGPSILRIQQVVRGDSAAYFCASSRPGRTGELFFGEGSRLTVL.

This clonotype was observed a few times. The J gene is TRBJ2-1, the V gene TRBV7-9; D assignment may be TRBD1 or TRBD2 (5 bases each). Trimming left V 1 base short and J 10 bases short, with 17 bases between. Germline CDR1 reads SEHNR; CDR2 reads FQNEAQ (reference sequence). This CDR3 comprises 15 residues. CDR3 bases: TGTGCCAGCAGCTTAGGATTCCGGGACCTACTGGAGCAGTTCTTC. Protein sequence: CASSLGFRDLLEQFF. Drawing the rest from reference TRBV7-9 and TRBJ2-1, the complete variable domain is DTGVSQNPRHKITKRGQNVTFRCDPISEHNRLYWYRQTLGQGPEFLTYFQNEAQLEKSRLLSDRFSAERPKGSFSTLEIQRTEQGDSAMYLCASSLGFRDLLEQFFGPGTRLTVL.

There are a few counts of this clonotype. The genes are TRBV16 and TRBJ2-7; unclear D gene. The V gene's germline CDR1 is KGHSY and CDR2 FQNENV. The V end lost 0 bases, the J end lost 0 bases, and 12 bases lay between the germline ends. The length of the CDR3 is 16 residues. CDR3: CASSQSGQSSSYEQYV. The CDR3 DNA is TGTGCCAGCAGCCAATCGGGTCAGAGTAGCTCCTACGAGCAGTACGTC.

This clonotype came up many times. V usage is TRBV12-3 or TRBV12-4 and J usage is TRBJ1-5, with a weak D call TRBD1 (5 bases). V dropped 4 bases and J dropped 4 bases, with 14 bases sitting between them. This CDR3 is 15 amino acids long. The CDR3 reads CASSYLRGTNQPQHF. Written as DNA, the CDR3 is TGTGCCAGCAGTTATCTTAGGGGTACTAATCAGCCCCAGCATTTT.